This entry lists 16 T cell receptor beta chains sequenced from one sample in a study of OX40 agonist ivuxolimab in advanced cancers. Measured with immunoSEQ multiplex PCR; TCRdb has only the in-frame clones, and not every one. The table includes roughly 75,000 clones, about 88% detected once. The input for sequencing was CD4+ or CD8+ T cells sorted from blood, taken in a trial of the OX40 agonist ivuxolimab. Source of these receptors: an adult with an advanced solid tumor such as melanoma, head and neck, liver or kidney cancer.

The gene calls are TRBV28 and TRBJ1-5; D is perhaps TRBD1 (5 bases). V shed 1 base and J shed 6 bases, with 10 bases lying between them. The length of the CDR3 is 14 residues. CDR1 is MDHEN and CDR2 is SYDVKM in the germline V gene. The CDR3 nucleotides are TGTGCCAGCAGTTTATCAGGGTACGGTCAGCCCCAGCATTTT. Amino acids: CASSLSGYGQPQHF.

V and J are TRBV4-2 and TRBJ2-7; 11 positions match TRBD1. The germline V gene has CDR1 LGHNA and CDR2 YNFKEQ. V shed 3 bases, J shed 5 bases, and the junction held 6 bases outside the gene matches. The CDR3 length is 15 residues. The CDR3 sequence: CASSHGGQGDNEQYF. CDR3 DNA sequence: TGTGCCAGCAGCCATGGGGGACAGGGGGACAACGAGCAGTACTTC.

This chain links TRBV18 with TRBJ2-1; D remains unclear. The CDR3 is made up of 12 amino acids. V lost 6 bases, J lost 5 bases, and 8 bases lay in between. Germline V gene lookup returns CDR1 KGHSH and CDR2 LQKENI. The CDR3 here is CASSLVDNEQFF. The CDR3 DNA is TGTGCCAGCTCCCTCGTGGACAATGAGCAGTTCTTC.

The chain combines TRBV7-2 with TRBJ2-1; 10 positions agree with TRBD2. V shed 5 bases, J shed 0 bases, and the junction held 1 base outside the gene matches. This CDR3 comprises 15 residues. CDR1 is SGHTA, CDR2 FQGNSA, per germline. CDR3 in DNA: TGTGCCAGCAGCCCTAGCGGGAGCTCCTACAATGAGCAGTTCTTC. It translates to CASSPSGSSYNEQFF. Full variable domain (remainder filled in from reference TRBV7-2 and TRBJ2-1): GAGVSQSPSNKVTEKGKDVELRCDPISGHTALYWYRQSLGQGLEFLIYFQGNSAPDKSGLPSDRFSAERTGGSVSTLTIQRTQQEDSAVYLCASSPSGSSYNEQFFGPGTRLTVL.

The chain recombines TRBV6-4 with TRBJ1-2; D is uncertain. The V end was cut by 6 bases, the J end by 7 bases, with 15 bases between. Germline lookup yields CDR1 MRHNA and CDR2 SNTAGT. The CDR3 extends over 13 amino acids. The CDR3 spells CASRRTGMGGYTF. CDR3 nucleotide sequence: TGTGCCAGCAGGCGGACCGGGATGGGTGGCTACACCTTC.

The CDR3 nucleotides are TGTGCCAGTTCGGACAGGAACTATGGCTACACCTTC. The encoded protein is CASSDRNYGYTF. The chain uses TRBV18 and TRBJ1-2; 7 bases agree with TRBD1. CDR1 and CDR2 from the germline V gene are KGHSH and LQKENI. The CDR3 contains 12 residues. The trim removed 9 bases at V and 2 bases at J, leaving 3 bases unmatched.

The V and J genes are TRBV28 and TRBJ1-1; weak D call: TRBD1 (6 bases). Germline V gene sequence: CDR1 MDHEN, CDR2 SYDVKM. V lost 7 bases and J 2 bases, leaving 17 bases between the germline ends. CDR3 size: 15 residues. This CDR3 reads CASIPQGRINTEAFF. The CDR3 DNA follows: TGTGCCAGCATCCCCCAGGGGCGGATAAACACTGAAGCTTTCTTT.

The sample holds one count of this clone. V gene TRBV6-5 combines with J gene TRBJ1-2; weak D call: TRBD1 (5 bases). This CDR3 comprises 14 residues. Trimming cost V 6 bases and J 4 bases, with 15 bases left between them. Germline CDR1 is MNHEY and CDR2 is SVGAGI. CDR3 region: CASRTLGTVYGYTF. CDR3 bases: TGTGCCAGCAGAACGCTTGGGACGGTCTATGGCTACACCTTC.

The J gene is TRBJ2-1, the V gene TRBV5-1; D is perhaps TRBD2 (6 bases). The CDR3 runs to 16 residues. Trimming pared 1 base from V and 8 bases from J, leaving 19 bases between. Germline V CDR1 and CDR2: SGHRS, YFSETQ. CDR3 DNA sequence: TGCGCCAGCAGCTTGCCTTCGGGAGTGGTAGGAGATGAGCAGTTCTTC. Protein product: CASSLPSGVVGDEQFF.

The chain uses TRBV28 and TRBJ1-4; D might be TRBD1 (5 bases). The CDR3 covers 12 residues. The ends were cut back, 6 bases at V and 7 bases at J, with 9 bases in the middle. The germline V gene has CDR1 MDHEN and CDR2 SYDVKM. This CDR3 reads CASRQGSEKLFF. The CDR3 nucleotides read TGTGCCAGCAGGCAGGGAAGTGAAAAACTGTTTTTT.

The CDR3 here is CASSGPGWGTGELFF. The CDR3 coding sequence is TGTGCCAGCAGTGGTCCAGGGTGGGGCACCGGGGAGCTGTTTTTT. J is TRBJ2-2 and V is TRBV25-1; tentatively, D is TRBD1 (5 bases). V was pared by 4 bases and J by 4 bases, with 13 bases between. Germline V gives CDR1 MGHDK, CDR2 SYGVNS. The CDR3 contains 15 residues.

The V call is TRBV9, the J call TRBJ2-3; 9 bases fit TRBD2. The germline CDR1 and CDR2 sequences are SGDLS and YYNGEE. This CDR3 is 16 amino acids long. J lost 2 bases, V lost 2 bases, and 6 bases had no gene match. CDR3 DNA sequence: TGTGCCAGCAGCGTCCTAAGCGGGAGGAACACAGATACGCAGTATTTT. Translated, it gives CASSVLSGRNTDTQYF.

V usage is TRBV7-2 and J usage is TRBJ1-1; 10 bases line up with TRBD1. This CDR3 region has 14 residues. Germline V gene lookup returns CDR1 SGHTA and CDR2 FQGNSA. Trimming removed 4 bases from V and 5 bases from J; junction bases left unmatched: 4. CDR3 bases: TGTGCCAGCAGCTATTCGGGACAGGGGACTGAAGCTTTCTTT. Translating gives CASSYSGQGTEAFF.

This clone was counted once. This sequence joins TRBV12-5 and TRBJ2-2; possible D gene TRBD2, 5 bases. This CDR3 comprises 17 residues. V was shortened by 7 bases and J by 3 bases, with 21 bases between the two germline ends. CDR1 is LGHNT and CDR2 is FRNRAP in the germline V gene. The chain's CDR3 is CASARGEGPVDTGELFF. The CDR3 DNA reads TGTGCTAGTGCCCGAGGAGAGGGCCCAGTCGACACCGGGGAGCTGTTTTTT.

This chain connects TRBV18 to TRBJ2-1; TRBD1 matches at 8 bases. This CDR3 contains 14 residues. V lost 0 bases and J lost 8; bases outside the gene matches: 3. Germline V gene sequence: CDR1 KGHSH, CDR2 LQKENI. The CDR3 DNA is TGTGCCAGCTCACCACCCGGGACAGGCGATGAGCAGTTCTTC. It specifies CASSPPGTGDEQFF.

Only one count was recorded for this clone. The J gene is TRBJ2-2, the V gene TRBV7-3, with D maybe TRBD1 (6 bases). Between the trimmed V and J ends, which lost 3 bases and 4 bases, there was a span of 15 bases. The germline V gene has CDR1 SGHTA and CDR2 FQGTGA. This CDR3 has 16 residues. The CDR3 region is CASSFGRGPSTGELFF. As DNA, the CDR3 is TGTGCCAGCAGCTTCGGCAGGGGACCCTCCACCGGGGAGCTGTTTTTT.